This is a list of T cell receptor beta chains from one sample in a study of T cells in Graves' hyperthyroidism and ophthalmopathy. TCRdb reanalysed the multiplex PCR reads using MiXCR and keeps one entry per CDR3 protein. Of 400,000 to 450,000 distinct CDR3 sequences listed, around 15% were seen once; the top ten hold about 13%. The material sequenced was blood. These TCRs come from a man aged 18-30 years with Graves' ophthalmopathy. Both conserved end residues are part of each CDR3. The order of the fields is D gene, J gene, V gene, clone size, CDR3 DNA, CDR3 protein. D genes are given only for firm matches. Clone size is not always given. Where it is, it says once, few, many or a class for expanded clones.

. | TRBJ2-2 | TRBV29-1 | . | TGCAGCGTTGAAGGGACAGTGAACACCGGGGAGCTGTTTTTT | CSVEGTVNTGELFF
TRBD2 | TRBJ2-7 | TRBV5-1 | many | TGCGCCAGCAGCTGGATTACGGGGGGAGCACTTAGCTCCTACGAGCAGTACTTC | CASSWITGGALSSYEQYF
TRBD1 | TRBJ1-2 | TRBV12-3/TRBV12-4 | few | TGTGCCAGCAGTCCAACAAGACAGGGGGCGAGCTATGGCTACACCTTC | CASSPTRQGASYGYTF
. | TRBJ2-1 | TRBV4-1 | . | TGCGCCAGCAGCCAAATGGACAGAAGTGAGCAGTTCTTC | CASSQMDRSEQFF
. | TRBJ1-4 | TRBV5-1 | many | TGCGCCAGCAGCAACACTGCAACTAATGAAAAACTGTTTTTT | CASSNTATNEKLFF
TRBD1 | TRBJ2-7 | TRBV6-2/TRBV6-3 | . | TGTGCCAGCAGCTCGACCGGGACAGGGGACAGGGAATTTCACGAGCAGTACTTC | CASSSTGTGDREFHEQYF
. | TRBJ2-1 | TRBV6-2/TRBV6-3 | . | TGTGCCAGCAGTTACCTCCTAGCGACTTGCAATGAGCAGTTCTTC | CASSYLLATCNEQFF
. | TRBJ1-1 | TRBV10-1 | many | TGCGCCAGCAGTGAGGACAGAGAGGACACTGAAGCTTTCTTT | CASSEDREDTEAFF
. | TRBJ1-2 | TRBV18 | many | TGTGCCAGCTCACGGGAGATCGGCTACACCTTC | CASSREIGYTF
TRBD2 | TRBJ2-1 | TRBV18 | few | TGTGCCAGCTCAGGACTAGCGGGAGACTCCTACAATGAGCAGTTCTTC | CASSGLAGDSYNEQFF
. | TRBJ1-5 | TRBV19 | . | TGTGCCAGTAGTAGAAGGACAGAGCTCTTCAATCAGCCCCAGCATTTT | CASSRRTELFNQPQHF
. | TRBJ2-7 | TRBV7-9 | many | TGTGCCAGCAGCTTATGGGGGGAACCCTACGAGCAGTACTTC | CASSLWGEPYEQYF
. | TRBJ2-5 | TRBV18 | many | TGTGCCAGCTCACGAAACAGAGAAGAGACCCAGTACTTC | CASSRNREETQYF
TRBD2 | TRBJ2-5 | TRBV4-2 | . | TGTGCCAGCAGCCAAGATGGGACTAGCGGGGGGGTATCTTGGGAGACCCAGTACTTC | CASSQDGTSGGVSWETQYF
. | TRBJ1-1 | TRBV6-1 | . | TGTGCCAGCAGTGAACCGGCCTGGGGGAAAACTGAAGCTTTCTTT | CASSEPAWGKTEAFF
TRBD1 | TRBJ2-3 | TRBV6-1 | many | TGTGCCAGCGGGGACGGACAGGTGCTTAGCACAGATACGCAGTATTTT | CASGDGQVLSTDTQYF
. | TRBJ2-7 | TRBV5-1 | . | TGTGCCACGAATAGGGCAGTAGGGTCCTACGAGCAGTACTTC | CATNRAVGSYEQYF
. | TRBJ2-5 | TRBV24-1 | many | TGTGCCACCAGTGATTTGGGCCGCCACTACCAAGAGACCCAGTACTTC | CATSDLGRHYQETQYF
. | TRBJ1-5 | TRBV30 | many | TGTGCCTGGAGTTCCCCAGATCAGCCCCAGCATTTT | CAWSSPDQPQHF
TRBD2 | TRBJ2-1 | TRBV24-1 | . | TGTGCCACCAGTGACTTACAAGGAACTAGCGGTGTCGATGAGCAGTTCTTC | CATSDLQGTSGVDEQFF
TRBD2 | TRBJ2-5 | TRBV12-3/TRBV12-4 | many | TGTGCCAGCAGCAGAGGACTAGCGGGGAGGGGGGAGACCCAGTACTTC | CASSRGLAGRGETQYF
. | TRBJ1-1 | TRBV15 | . | TGTGCCACCAGCAGAGCTTTTGGAATGAACACTGAAGCTTTCTTT | CATSRAFGMNTEAFF
. | TRBJ1-6 | TRBV27 | many | TGTGCCAGCAGTTTGGGGCGGGATGGGGATAATTCACCCCTCCACTTT | CASSLGRDGDNSPLHF
. | TRBJ2-1 | TRBV15 | few | TGTGCCACCAGGCACTCCCGAGGTTCCTACAATGAGCAGTTCTTC | CATRHSRGSYNEQFF
TRBD2 | TRBJ2-4 | TRBV5-4 | . | TGTGCCAGCAGCTGGGGCGGGGGGATCATGAACATTCAGTACTTC | CASSWGGGIMNIQYF
TRBD1 | TRBJ2-7 | TRBV27 | many | TGTGCCAGCAGTTTATCCGGACAGGGGAGAGGGTACGAGCAGTACTTC | CASSLSGQGRGYEQYF
TRBD1 | TRBJ1-1 | TRBV20-1 | . | TGCAGTGCCACAGGGGGCGTGGGAAACACTGAAGCTTTCTTT | CSATGGVGNTEAFF
. | TRBJ1-2 | TRBV6-9 | . | TGTGCCAGCAGTTACGTTCCCGAGGAGGGCTACACCTTC | CASSYVPEEGYTF
. | TRBJ2-1 | TRBV20-1 | many | TGCAGTGCAGCCGGGACCGATTACAATGAGCAGTTCTTC | CSAAGTDYNEQFF
TRBD1 | TRBJ1-2 | TRBV11-2 | . | TGTGCCAGCAGCTTGTCAACAGGGGGCGCCTATGGCTACACCTTC | CASSLSTGGAYGYTF
TRBD1 | TRBJ1-5 | TRBV24-1 | . | TGTGCCACCAGTGAAGGACAGGGCGGTCAGCCCCAGCATTTT | CATSEGQGGQPQHF
TRBD1 | TRBJ1-4 | TRBV27 | few | TGTGCCAGCAGTTTAGGGACAGGGAGTTGGAATGAAAAACTGTTTTTT | CASSLGTGSWNEKLFF
TRBD1 | TRBJ1-2 | TRBV12-3/TRBV12-4 | few | TGTGCCAGCACCCTACAGGGGGCGTTTGGCTACACCTTC | CASTLQGAFGYTF
TRBD2 | TRBJ2-5 | TRBV20-1 | many | TGCAGTGCTAGAGACTTTTCCGGGACTAGCGGGGCACAAGAGACCCAGTACTTC | CSARDFSGTSGAQETQYF
. | TRBJ2-7 | TRBV5-1 | many | TGCGCCAGCAGCTCGACCCCGGACAACTCCTACGAGCAGTACTTC | CASSSTPDNSYEQYF
TRBD1 | TRBJ1-5 | TRBV5-8 | few | TGTGCCAGCAGCACCGTCACGGGACAGGGTGTAGCCCAGCATTTT | CASSTVTGQGVAQHF
. | TRBJ2-1 | TRBV15 | many | TGTGCCACCAGCAGAGATAATAGTCCTTACAATGAGCAGTTCTTC | CATSRDNSPYNEQFF
. | TRBJ1-5 | TRBV18 | many | TGTGCCAGCTCACACGGGCTAGGGTCCGATCAGCCCCAGCATTTT | CASSHGLGSDQPQHF
. | TRBJ2-5 | TRBV6-1 | many | TGTGCCAGCAGTCGTGTTGTCCAAGAGACCCAGTACTTC | CASSRVVQETQYF
. | TRBJ2-3 | TRBV30 | many | TGTGCCTGGAATAGTCGGGTCCCAGATACGCAGTATTTT | CAWNSRVPDTQYF
. | TRBJ1-5 | TRBV12-3/TRBV12-4 | many | TGTGCCAGCAGTATAAGAATTACAGGGAGATGGAAGCCCCAGCATTTT | CASSIRITGRWKPQHF